The rows below give T cell receptor beta chains drawn from one sample of a study of blood T cell repertoires in COVID-19. Data came from immunoSEQ multiplex PCR; TCRdb stores just in-frame clones and leaves some out. The data hold roughly 300,000 clones, with roughly 80% observed a single time. The sample comprised peripheral blood. The receptors were gathered from a human donor with COVID-19, enrolled during active disease. The donor label of this sample is uncertain. CDR3s include the opening cysteine and the closing phenylalanine or tryptophan. Fields, in order: clone size, V gene, D gene, J gene, CDR3 DNA, CDR3 protein. A D gene is named only where the DNA matches it firmly. The size entry is marked missing in some rows and otherwise reads once, few, many or a size class.

.	TRBV19	.	TRBJ2-3	TGTGCCAGTTCATTAAGACGGCCAGGAGGAGATACGCAGTATTTT	CASSLRRPGGDTQYF
.	TRBV2	TRBD1	TRBJ1-2	TGTGCCAGCAGTTCCTCGGGACAGCCAAACTATGGCTACACCTTC	CASSSSGQPNYGYTF
.	TRBV2	TRBD2	TRBJ2-1	TGTGCCAGCACTAAACTAGCGGGAGGAGGAAATGAGCAGTTCTTC	CASTKLAGGGNEQFF
.	TRBV19	TRBD1	TRBJ1-2	TGTGCCAGTAGTACGAACGCAATACAGGGGGTCTATGGCTACACCTTC	CASSTNAIQGVYGYTF
.	TRBV5-4	TRBD2	TRBJ2-2	TGTGCCAGCAGCTCCGGGACTAGCGGGAGGAGGGGGGAGCTGTTTTTT	CASSSGTSGRRGELFF
once	TRBV7-9	TRBD1	TRBJ1-2	TGTGCCAGCAGCTTAGGGGACAGGGGGAACTATGGCTACACCTTC	CASSLGDRGNYGYTF
.	TRBV6-5	.	TRBJ1-4	TGTGCCAGCAGTTACGAGGTCGCAACTAATGAAAAACTGTTTTTT	CASSYEVATNEKLFF
once	TRBV20-1	TRBD1	TRBJ1-5	TGCAGTGCTAGTCCGGGGACAGGGGTTCAGCCCCAGCATTTT	CSASPGTGVQPQHF
.	TRBV20-1	.	TRBJ1-2	TGCAGTGCTGACTTCGCCTATGGCTACACCTTC	CSADFAYGYTF
once	TRBV11-2	TRBD1	TRBJ2-1	TGTGCCAGCAGCTTAGGACAGGGGGTTGGCGATGAGCAGTTCTTC	CASSLGQGVGDEQFF
.	TRBV7-3	.	TRBJ1-1	TGTGCCAGCAGCTTAGGGCGTGAGGCTTTCTTT	CASSLGREAFF
.	TRBV19	TRBD1	TRBJ2-7	TGTGCCAGTAGTTCTGTGACAGGGGGCGTCTACGAGCAGTACTTC	CASSSVTGGVYEQYF
.	TRBV28	.	TRBJ1-2	TGTGCCAGCAGTTTTAGACAGGCTGAACTCGTTGGATATGGCTACACCTTC	CASSFRQAELVGYGYTF
.	TRBV7-9	.	TRBJ1-1	TGTGCCAGCAGCTCAGCACAGGGTGTAGCTTTCTTT	CASSSAQGVAFF
.	TRBV10-3	.	TRBJ1-3	TGTGCCATCAGTGAGGGGGAGCGGGGAAACACCATATATTTT	CAISEGERGNTIYF
.	TRBV12-5	TRBD1	TRBJ1-5	TGTGCTAGTGGTTTAGCCGGACAGGGGGCTTACCAGCCCCAGCATTTT	CASGLAGQGAYQPQHF
.	TRBV7-2	.	TRBJ1-1	TGTGCCAGCCGATTGGGCCGTGACACTGAAGCTTTCTTT	CASRLGRDTEAFF
few	TRBV29-1	.	TRBJ1-1	TGCAGCGTTGAAGTGGGGGGTGAAGCTTTCTTT	CSVEVGGEAFF
.	TRBV28	.	TRBJ2-7	TGTGCCAGCAGTTTGAGGCCGTACGAGCAGTACTTC	CASSLRPYEQYF
.	TRBV6-5	.	TRBJ1-2	TGTGCCAGCAGGGACGGAGGATACTATGGCTACACCTTC	CASRDGGYYGYTF
once	TRBV6-1	.	TRBJ2-1	TGTGCCAGCAGTGATTTAGCAGGGGTCGGTTACAATGAGCAGTTCTTC	CASSDLAGVGYNEQFF
.	TRBV7-2	TRBD2	TRBJ2-7	TGTGCCAGCAGCCCCGGACTAGCAGTGCCCTACGAGCAGTACTTC	CASSPGLAVPYEQYF
.	TRBV9	TRBD2	TRBJ2-7	TGTGCCAGCAGCGTAGGTGTCGGACTAGCCTACGAGCAGTACTTC	CASSVGVGLAYEQYF
.	TRBV10-3	.	TRBJ1-2	TGTGCCATCAGTGAGCCGCCCCGGGGTGGAGGCTACACCTTC	CAISEPPRGGGYTF
.	TRBV5-1	.	TRBJ2-7	TGCGCCAGCAGCTCCGACACACAGACCGGCTCCTACGAGCAGTACTTC	CASSSDTQTGSYEQYF
.	TRBV6-1	.	TRBJ2-5	TGTGCCAGCAGTGAGGTTGCGCGAGGAGTGCAAGAGACCCAGTACTTC	CASSEVARGVQETQYF
.	TRBV9	TRBD2	TRBJ2-1	TGTGCCAGCAGCGTTTTTGGGACTAGCGTCAGTGAGCAGTTCTTC	CASSVFGTSVSEQFF
few	TRBV27	TRBD1	TRBJ1-1	TGTGCCAGCAGTAGAAGGGGGCTGCGGATCGATGGGCCTGAAGCTTTCTTT	CASSRRGLRIDGPEAFF
.	TRBV19	TRBD2	TRBJ2-4	TGTGCCAGTTCCAATAGCGGGGGGGCGAACATTCAGTACTTC	CASSNSGGANIQYF
.	TRBV3-1/TRBV3-2	TRBD2	TRBJ2-7	TGTGCCAGCAGCCAAGATGCGGCGGGAGGATCAAGTGGTCGCGAGCAGTACTTC	CASSQDAAGGSSGREQYF
.	TRBV15	.	TRBJ1-1	TGTGCCACCAGCAGCGACAGGCACATCTCTGAAGCTTTCTTT	CATSSDRHISEAFF
.	TRBV9	TRBD2	TRBJ2-1	TGTGCCAGCAGCGTCCGGCTCACGGGGGGTGAGCAGTTCTTC	CASSVRLTGGEQFF
.	TRBV29-1	.	TRBJ2-7	TGCAGCGTTGTCGGTCCCAGGGGATACGAGCAGTACTTC	CSVVGPRGYEQYF
few	TRBV5-8	.	TRBJ2-1	TGTGCCAGCAGCCTAGGATCGAAGAATGAGCAGTTCTTC	CASSLGSKNEQFF
.	TRBV28	.	TRBJ2-7	TGTGCCAGCAGTACGCGCGGGACCGCGACCTACGAGCAGTACTTC	CASSTRGTATYEQYF
once	TRBV28	.	TRBJ2-4	TGTGCCAGCAGCGTTAGGGGGAATCTGGTCAAAAACATTCAGTACTTC	CASSVRGNLVKNIQYF
once	TRBV6-4	.	TRBJ2-1	TGTACCAGCAGTGACGGTACAGATCCGAGAAATGAGCAGTTCTTC	CTSSDGTDPRNEQFF
.	TRBV12-3/TRBV12-4	TRBD1	TRBJ1-5	TGTGCCAGCGGGGACAGCTATCAGCCCCAGCATTTT	CASGDSYQPQHF
.	TRBV27	TRBD2	TRBJ2-2	TGTGCCAGCAGTTGGACTAGCGGCTACACCGGGGAGCTGTTTTTT	CASSWTSGYTGELFF
.	TRBV28	.	TRBJ1-1	TGTGCCAGCAGTTTATTTGCGCGGACTGAAGCTTTCTTT	CASSLFARTEAFF
few	TRBV5-4	.	TRBJ1-1	TGTGCCAGCAGCTTTAACAGAAACACTGAAGCTTTCTTT	CASSFNRNTEAFF
.	TRBV28	TRBD1	TRBJ1-3	TGTGCCAGCAGCGGTCCCCAGACAGGGAATCGAAACACCATATATTTT	CASSGPQTGNRNTIYF
.	TRBV28	TRBD1	TRBJ2-7	TGTGCCAGCAGTATTCGACAGGGGGCGAACGAGCAGTACTTC	CASSIRQGANEQYF
.	TRBV3-1/TRBV3-2	TRBD2	TRBJ2-1	TGTGCCAGCAGCCGGACTAGCGGGAGCCCCGTAAGTGAGCAGTTCTTC	CASSRTSGSPVSEQFF
.	TRBV7-2	.	TRBJ2-7	TGTGCCAGCAGCCTGGCTCCGGGCGAGCAGTACTTC	CASSLAPGEQYF